The 32 T cell receptor beta chains below come from one sample, sequenced in a study of cytomegalovirus exposure and HLA in healthy donors. 13 Jbeta primers and 60 Vbeta primers were used for the PCR. Only in-frame clones appear in the TCRdb table, and some are missing; sequencing was by immunoSEQ multiplex PCR. The sample holds some 150,000 clones, 79% seen once. Sequences were obtained from PBMCs. The source is a human donor in good health.

The chain couples TRBV4-3 to TRBJ2-3, with D perhaps matching TRBD2 (5 bases). The ends were cut back, 4 bases at V and 0 bases at J, with 17 bases in the middle. This CDR3 is built from 17 residues. Per the germline V gene, CDR1 is LGHNA and CDR2 is YSLEER. CDR3 sequence: CASSRKMGDYSTDTQYF. CDR3 in DNA: TGCGCCAGCAGCCGAAAGATGGGCGACTATAGCACAGATACGCAGTATTTT.

The chain couples TRBV6-1 to TRBJ1-2; 9 bases match TRBD1. Germline V gene lookup returns CDR1 MNHNS and CDR2 SASEGT. CDR3 length: 14 residues. With V trimmed by 6 bases and J by 4 bases, 6 bases remained unmatched. The CDR3 spells CASSGTGNLYGYTF. The CDR3 bases are TGTGCCAGCAGCGGGACAGGGAATCTCTATGGCTACACCTTC.

V is TRBV6-6 and J is TRBJ1-6, with 9 bases fitting TRBD1. The CDR3 is 15 residues long. Germline V gene sequence: CDR1 MNHNY, CDR2 SVGAGI (reference sequence). Trimming removed 4 bases from V and 9 bases from J; junction bases left unmatched: 7. This CDR3 is CASSFRGQGASPLHF. The CDR3 DNA follows: TGTGCCAGCAGTTTCCGGGGACAGGGAGCTTCACCCCTCCACTTT.

V is TRBV6-5 and J is TRBJ2-7; possibly TRBD1 for D (5 bases). The germline V gene encodes CDR1 MNHEY and CDR2 SVGAGI. The ends were cut back, 5 bases at V and 4 bases at J, with 12 bases in the middle. CDR3 length: 13 amino acids. CDR3 sequence: CASSPGLVYEQYF. CDR3 nucleotide sequence: TGTGCCAGCAGTCCAGGGCTCGTTTACGAGCAGTACTTC.

V gene TRBV11-3 combines with J gene TRBJ2-1; D is possibly TRBD2 (6 bases). CDR3 size: 13 residues. Per the germline V gene, CDR1 is SGHNT and CDR2 is YENEEA. Trimming stripped 5 bases from V and 9 bases from J, with 14 bases between. The DNA of the CDR3 is TGTGCCAGCAGCCTACTCGCTAGCGCTGAGCAGTTCTTC. Translation: CASSLLASAEQFF.

The chain combines TRBV5-8 with TRBJ2-3; 7 positions agree with TRBD2. V lost 0 bases to trimming and J lost 1 base; unmatched junction nucleotides: 2. Per germline, CDR1 SGHTS and CDR2 YDEGEE. The CDR3 runs 15 residues. The chain's CDR3 is CASSLGLAGTDTQYF. CDR3 nucleotide sequence: TGTGCCAGCAGCTTGGGGCTAGCGGGCACAGATACGCAGTATTTT.

The chain is built from TRBV30 and TRBJ2-3, with 9 bases identical to TRBD1. V gave up 2 bases and J gave up 2 bases; unmatched junction bases: 5. Germline-derived CDR1 and CDR2 are GTSNPN and SVGIG (reference sequence). The CDR3 length is 15 residues. The CDR3 DNA reads TGTGCCTGGAGTTCCGGGACAGGGTACACAGATACGCAGTATTTT. Its protein is CAWSSGTGYTDTQYF.

This sequence joins TRBV30 and TRBJ1-2; D not certain. The V end lost 2 bases, the J end lost 8 bases, and 15 bases lay between the germline ends. Germline CDR1 GTSNPN, CDR2 SVGIG (reference sequence). This CDR3 comprises 13 residues. CDR3 nucleotides: TGTGCCTGGAGTCCCTTGCGGGTATCCGGCTACACCTTC. It encodes CAWSPLRVSGYTF.

The V gene is TRBV7-6, the J gene TRBJ2-5; 9 bases agree with TRBD2. CDR1 is SGHVS and CDR2 is FNYEAQ in the germline V gene. This CDR3 spans 17 amino acids. The ends lost 1 base at V and 5 bases at J; junction bases unmatched: 11. CDR3 in amino acids: CASSLGGVSGGSETQYF. CDR3 DNA sequence: TGTGCCAGCAGCTTAGGGGGAGTTAGCGGGGGTTCGGAGACCCAGTACTTC.

The chain links TRBV2 to TRBJ1-2; D unresolved. The V gene's germline CDR1 is SNHLY and CDR2 FYNNEI. Trimming took off 5 bases at V and 2 bases at J, with 12 bases between the two ends. The CDR3 has 14 residues. CDR3 coding DNA: TGTGCCAGCAGTCTAGGAACCTCCAACTATGGCTACACCTTC. The encoded protein is CASSLGTSNYGYTF. Filled out from reference TRBV2 and TRBJ1-2, the complete variable domain reads EPEVTQTPSHQVTQMGQEVILRCVPISNHLYFYWYRQILGQKVEFLVSFYNNEISEKSEIFDDQFSVERPDGSNFTLKIRSTKLEDSAMYFCASSLGTSNYGYTFGSGTRLTVV.

In its sample, this clone was seen a few times. This rearrangement joins TRBV6-6 to TRBJ1-1, with a weak D call TRBD1 (5 bases). The CDR3 consists of 14 residues. The germline CDR1 and CDR2 sequences are MNHNY and SVGAGI (reference sequence). V was shortened by 0 bases and J by 8 bases, with 13 bases between the two germline ends. The CDR3, as DNA: TGTGCCAGCAGTTACTCGAGCGGGGCTCTAGAAGCTTTCTTT. Translation: CASSYSSGALEAFF.

V is TRBV28 and J is TRBJ1-1, with D possibly being TRBD1 (5 bases). V dropped 10 bases and J dropped 4 bases, with 10 bases sitting between them. Per germline, CDR1 MDHEN and CDR2 SYDVKM. This CDR3 region has 11 residues. CDR3 loop: CATTGGTEAFF. CDR3 DNA sequence: TGTGCCACTACGGGGGGCACTGAAGCTTTCTTT.

V gene TRBV10-1 combines with J gene TRBJ2-1; 7 bases are shared with TRBD1. Germline V gene lookup returns CDR1 WNHNN and CDR2 SYGVQD (reference sequence). The J segment lost 6 bases and the V segment lost 2 bases, leaving 4 bases of the junction unmatched. The CDR3 totals 14 residues. CDR3 sequence: CASSEGQVGNEQFF. The CDR3 DNA follows: TGCGCCAGCAGTGAGGGACAGGTGGGCAATGAGCAGTTCTTC.

The chain uses TRBV29-1 and TRBJ1-2; 7 bases match TRBD1. CDR1 and CDR2 from the germline V gene are SQVTM and ANQGSEA. Germline trimming cut 3 bases from V and 6 bases from J; bases unmatched to any gene: 10. CDR3 size: 14 residues. CDR3 in amino acids: CSVDVSATGHGYTF. As DNA, the CDR3 is TGCAGCGTTGATGTATCGGCGACAGGGCATGGCTACACCTTC.

This chain connects TRBV19 to TRBJ1-2, with D unresolved. Germline CDR1 and CDR2: LNHDA and SQIVND (reference sequence). Trimming removed 7 bases from V and 3 bases from J, with 12 bases in between. The CDR3 length is 13 residues. This CDR3 reads CASTMESYYGYTF. The CDR3, as DNA: TGTGCCAGTACCATGGAGAGCTACTATGGCTACACCTTC.

The chain recombines TRBV19 with TRBJ2-1, with a possible D match to TRBD2 (5 bases). CDR3 length equals 15 residues. CDR1 is LNHDA, CDR2 SQIVND, per germline (reference sequence). Trimming removed 1 base at V and 0 bases at J, with 7 bases between. The CDR3 loop reads CASSIVRGSYNEQFF. For the CDR3, the DNA is TGTGCCAGTAGTATAGTTCGGGGCTCCTACAATGAGCAGTTCTTC.

The chain uses TRBV7-9 and TRBJ1-6; maybe TRBD1 (5 bases). Trimming removed 5 bases at V and 6 bases at J, with 14 bases between. Germline V lookup: CDR1 SEHNR, CDR2 FQNEAQ (reference sequence). The CDR3 covers 15 residues. The CDR3 loop is CASSPGHLVNSPLHF. The CDR3 DNA reads TGTGCCAGCAGCCCTGGACATTTAGTTAATTCACCCCTCCACTTT.

CDR3 sequence: CASSLAGTVSGNTIYF. The CDR3 nucleotides are TGTGCCAGCAGCTTAGCTGGGACAGTCTCTGGAAACACCATATATTTT. The rearrangement uses TRBV7-8 and TRBJ1-3, with 7 positions matching TRBD1. Germline V gene sequence: CDR1 SGHVS, CDR2 FQNEAQ. This CDR3 contains 16 residues. The J segment lost 0 bases and the V segment lost 0 bases, leaving 2 bases of the junction unmatched. The whole variable domain, filled in from reference TRBV7-8 and TRBJ1-3, reads GAGVSQSPRYKVAKRGQDVALRCDPISGHVSLFWYQQALGQGPEFLTYFQNEAQLDKSGLPSDRFFAERPEGSVSTLKIQRTQQEDSAVYLCASSLAGTVSGNTIYFGEGSWLTVV.

V and J are TRBV7-8 and TRBJ2-7; TRBD1 agrees at 8 bases. Germline V gene sequence: CDR1 SGHVS, CDR2 FQNEAQ. The V segment lost 0 bases and the J segment 3 bases; nucleotides outside the gene matches: 4. CDR3 length: 15 amino acids. CDR3 bases: TGTGCCAGCAGCTTAGCGGAGACAGGGGTCTACGAGCAGTACTTC. This sequence encodes CASSLAETGVYEQYF.

In its sample, this clone was seen a few times. V gene TRBV25-1 combines with J gene TRBJ2-7; 8 nucleotides align to TRBD2. The germline CDR1 and CDR2 sequences are MGHDK and SYGVNS. V gave up 1 base and J gave up 7 bases; unmatched junction bases: 12. CDR3 size: 16 residues. The CDR3 is CASSEFGGGGSDEQYF. The CDR3 coding sequence is TGTGCCAGCAGTGAATTCGGCGGCGGGGGGTCTGATGAGCAGTACTTC.

The chain carries TRBV28 and TRBJ2-7; 10 nucleotides match TRBD1. V shed 7 bases and J 4 bases; nucleotides not matched to a gene: 7. The germline V gene has CDR1 MDHEN and CDR2 SYDVKM. The CDR3 is made up of 14 amino acids. DNA of the CDR3: TGTGCCAGCACCCTCACGGGACAGGGGTACGAGCAGTACTTC. Residues: CASTLTGQGYEQYF.

V usage is TRBV5-1 and J usage is TRBJ2-7; tentatively, D is TRBD2 (6 bases). CDR1 SGHRS and CDR2 YFSETQ come from the germline V gene. CDR3 length: 13 amino acids. The V and J ends lost 7 bases and 4 bases respectively, with 15 bases between them. CDR3 in amino acids: CASRRPGDYEQYF. The DNA for the CDR3 is TGCGCCAGCCGCCGACCGGGGGATTACGAGCAGTACTTC.

The V and J genes are TRBV7-2 and TRBJ1-1; a possible D gene is TRBD1 (5 bases). The germline V gene has CDR1 SGHTA and CDR2 FQGNSA. Trimming removed 3 bases at V and 4 bases at J, with 12 bases between. CDR3 length: 14 residues. CDR3 in amino acids: CASSFDLRGTEAFF. DNA of the CDR3: TGTGCCAGCAGCTTCGATCTTAGGGGCACTGAAGCTTTCTTT.

CDR3 DNA sequence: TGTGCCAGCAGTTTCGGGGGCAGGGGGACAGATACGCAGTATTTT. Its protein is CASSFGGRGTDTQYF. J is TRBJ2-3 and V is TRBV27, with TRBD1 as a possible D gene (7 bases). Trimming pared 3 bases from V and 3 bases from J, leaving 13 bases between. CDR1 and CDR2 (germline): MNHEY, SMNVEV (reference sequence). This CDR3 region has 15 residues.

Only a few counts were recorded for this clone. This sequence joins TRBV28 and TRBJ2-7; perhaps TRBD2 as D (6 bases). Trimming removed 6 bases at V and 3 bases at J, with 15 bases between. The CDR3 sequence is 14 residues long. Germline-derived CDR1 and CDR2 are MDHEN and SYDVKM. CDR3 coding DNA: TGTGCCAGCAGCAACCAGGGACTTCACTACGAGCAGTACTTC. Protein sequence: CASSNQGLHYEQYF.

The chain employs TRBV6-1 and TRBJ1-1, with TRBD1 matching 8 bases. J lost 4 bases, V lost 5 bases, and 6 bases had no gene match. Per germline, CDR1 MNHNS and CDR2 SASEGT. This CDR3 is built from 14 residues. The CDR3 DNA reads as TGTGCCAGCAGTAAGGACAGGGTCGGCACTGAAGCTTTCTTT. Its translation is CASSKDRVGTEAFF.

The chain employs TRBV15 and TRBJ2-7; D might be TRBD1 (5 bases). V lost 1 base and J lost 5, with 12 bases in between. Germline V lookup: CDR1 LNHNV, CDR2 YYDKDF (reference sequence). This CDR3 contains 14 residues. The CDR3 region has the DNA TGTGCCACCAGCAGAGGGGGCGTGGGAAACGAGCAGTACTTC. This codes for CATSRGGVGNEQYF.

This clone was detected only once. The rearrangement joins TRBV19 to TRBJ2-3; D ambiguous. Germline V gene lookup returns CDR1 LNHDA and CDR2 SQIVND (reference sequence). The CDR3 is made up of 12 amino acids. Trimming cost V 6 bases and J 2 bases, with 6 bases left between them. The CDR3 protein is CASSQSTDTQYF. CDR3 bases: TGTGCCAGTAGCCAATCCACAGATACGCAGTATTTT.

The J gene is TRBJ1-2, the V gene TRBV18, with 8 positions matching TRBD1. The CDR3 length is 17 residues. With V trimmed by 2 bases and J by 1 base, 9 bases remained unmatched. Germline V gene data show CDR1 as KGHSH and CDR2 as LQKENI. The CDR3 DNA is TGTGCCAGCTCACCAGCCGGGACAGGCTCTTTTAACTATGGCTACACCTTC. This codes for CASSPAGTGSFNYGYTF.

The rearrangement uses TRBV5-1 and TRBJ1-2; D not resolved. With 4 bases removed from V and 5 bases from J, the gap between germline ends came to 6 bases. The CDR3 totals 11 residues. Germline V gives CDR1 SGHRS, CDR2 YFSETQ. CDR3 bases: TGCGCCAGCAGCGATGCGTATGGCTACACCTTC. Its protein is CASSDAYGYTF.

The chain uses TRBV5-1 and TRBJ2-5; 8 bases align to TRBD2. Trimming removed 0 bases from V and 0 bases from J; junction bases left unmatched: 4. The CDR3 is made up of 16 amino acids. CDR1 is SGHRS, CDR2 YFSETQ, per germline. This chain's CDR3 is CASSLGAGGNQETQYF. The CDR3 nucleotides are TGCGCCAGCAGCTTGGGGGCGGGGGGCAACCAAGAGACCCAGTACTTC.

The chain combines TRBV19 with TRBJ2-6; 7 positions agree with TRBD1. Trimming cost V 5 bases and J 4 bases; bases outside gene matches: 8. The CDR3 consists of 16 residues. Germline V CDR1 and CDR2: LNHDA, SQIVND (reference sequence). The CDR3 here is CASSLRTGSGANVLTF. Here the CDR3 DNA reads TGTGCCAGTAGTCTCCGGACAGGTTCGGGGGCCAACGTCCTGACTTTC.